This T cell receptor (beta chain) stems from a study of blood T cell repertoires in COVID-19. Looking at the study overall: PBMCs, B-cell-depleted T cells, or T cells were the source of the cDNA or gDNA that made up the material.

The CDR3 consists of 14 residues. Trimming at V came to 8 bases and at J to 5 bases, leaving 11 bases not matched to a gene. Germline CDR1 and CDR2: MNHNY and SVGAGI (reference sequence). The assay was immunoSEQ multiplex PCR, and TCRdb's table has in-frame clones only and misses some. Here the sample spans 20,000 to 25,000 clones, around 82% being singletons. Sequencing was performed on peripheral blood. V usage is TRBV6-6 and J usage is TRBJ1-2, with 7 bases fitting TRBD1. The TCR sequence derives from a man aged 40-55 years with acute or convalescent COVID-19. Here the CDR3 reads CASGRGTELYGYTF. CDR3 bases: TGTGCCAGCGGACGAGGGACAGAACTTTATGGCTACACCTTC.